The clone carrying this T cell receptor beta chain was recorded a few times. What it recognizes is unknown. This specimen belongs to a study of human T cells and chemical hapten exposure. Overall study: Small pooled library volume differences mainly caused per-sample TCR yield variation.

Study-level points and caveats: TCRs whose frequency exceeded 1 in 1000 remained the same following DPC sensitization.

Per germline, CDR1 SNHLY and CDR2 FYNNEI. CDR3 length: 16 residues. With V trimmed by 3 bases and J by 6 bases, 8 bases remained unmatched. The study used a library that attached unique molecular identifiers to individual cDNA molecules. In the original workflow: The number of TCRs in each sample had a median of about 96,000 and spanned roughly 23,224 to 750,000. TCRdb fed the RACE reads into MiXCR, producing one record per CDR3 protein. The V and J calls come from TCRdb's annotation, not from the publication. The sample lists around 45,000 distinct CDR3 sequences; 4.4% were seen once. Time point specified: healthy volunteer bleed at 2 weeks. The study extracted total RNA from unfractionated whole blood.

The origin of this receptor is a human donor in good health. Some clones in this sample may be carry-over from other donors' samples. This sequence joins TRBV2 and TRBJ2-3, with 11 positions matching TRBD2. Sequenced material: whole blood. The CDR3 is CASSEALAGGPDTQYF. CDR3 DNA: TGTGCCAGCAGTGAGGCCCTAGCGGGAGGACCGGATACGCAGTATTTT.